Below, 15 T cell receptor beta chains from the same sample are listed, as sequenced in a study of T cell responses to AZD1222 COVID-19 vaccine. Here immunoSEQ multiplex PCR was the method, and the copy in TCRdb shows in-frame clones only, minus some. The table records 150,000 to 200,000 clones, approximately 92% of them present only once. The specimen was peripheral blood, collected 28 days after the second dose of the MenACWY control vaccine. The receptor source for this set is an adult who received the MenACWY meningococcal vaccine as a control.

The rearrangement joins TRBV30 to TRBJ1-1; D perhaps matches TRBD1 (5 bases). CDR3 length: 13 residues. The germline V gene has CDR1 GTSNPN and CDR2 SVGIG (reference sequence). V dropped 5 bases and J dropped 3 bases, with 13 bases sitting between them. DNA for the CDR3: TGTGCCTGGCGGAGAGCAGGGTACACTGAAGCTTTCTTT. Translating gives CAWRRAGYTEAFF.

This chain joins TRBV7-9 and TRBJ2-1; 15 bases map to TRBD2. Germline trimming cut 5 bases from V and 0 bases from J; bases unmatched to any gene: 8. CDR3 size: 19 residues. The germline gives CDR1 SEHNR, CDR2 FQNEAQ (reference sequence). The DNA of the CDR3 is TGTGCCAGCAGCAGCTCCGGGACTAGCGGGAGGCACTCCTACAATGAGCAGTTCTTC. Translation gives CASSSSGTSGRHSYNEQFF.

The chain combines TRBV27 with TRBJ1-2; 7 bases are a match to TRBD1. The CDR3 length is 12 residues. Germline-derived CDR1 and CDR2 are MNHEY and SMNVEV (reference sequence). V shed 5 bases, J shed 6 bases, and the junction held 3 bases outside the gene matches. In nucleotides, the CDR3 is TGTGCCAGCAGTCCGACAGGGAATGGCTACACCTTC. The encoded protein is CASSPTGNGYTF.

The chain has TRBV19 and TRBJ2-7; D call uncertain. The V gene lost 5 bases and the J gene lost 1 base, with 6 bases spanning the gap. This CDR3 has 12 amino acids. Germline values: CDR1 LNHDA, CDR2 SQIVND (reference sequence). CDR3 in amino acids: CASSSRSYEQYF. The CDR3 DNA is TGTGCCAGTAGTTCCCGATCCTACGAGCAGTACTTC.

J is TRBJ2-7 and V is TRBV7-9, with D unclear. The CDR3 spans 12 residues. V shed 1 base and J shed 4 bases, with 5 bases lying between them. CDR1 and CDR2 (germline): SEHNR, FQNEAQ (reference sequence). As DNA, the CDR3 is TGTGCCAGCAGCTTAGAAGAATACGAGCAGTACTTC. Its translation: CASSLEEYEQYF.

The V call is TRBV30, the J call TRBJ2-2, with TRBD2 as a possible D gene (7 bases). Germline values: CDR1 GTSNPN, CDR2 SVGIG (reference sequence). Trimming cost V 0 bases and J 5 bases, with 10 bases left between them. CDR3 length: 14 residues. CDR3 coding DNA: TGTGCCTGGAGTGTGAGGGGGGGAACCGGGGAGCTGTTTTTT. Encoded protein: CAWSVRGGTGELFF.

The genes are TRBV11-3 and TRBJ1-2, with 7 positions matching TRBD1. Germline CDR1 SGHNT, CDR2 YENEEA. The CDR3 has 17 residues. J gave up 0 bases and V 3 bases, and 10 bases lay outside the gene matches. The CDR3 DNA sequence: TGTGCCAGCAGCTTGGGGGACAGAGGATTAGCTAACTATGGCTACACCTTC. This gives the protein CASSLGDRGLANYGYTF.

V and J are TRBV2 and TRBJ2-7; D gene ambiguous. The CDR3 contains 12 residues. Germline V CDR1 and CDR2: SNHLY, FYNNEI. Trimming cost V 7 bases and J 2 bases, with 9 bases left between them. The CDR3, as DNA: TGTGCCAGCAAGGTCAGCCCCTACGAGCAGTACTTC. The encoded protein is CASKVSPYEQYF. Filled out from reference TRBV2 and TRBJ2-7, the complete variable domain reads EPEVTQTPSHQVTQMGQEVILRCVPISNHLYFYWYRQILGQKVEFLVSFYNNEISEKSEIFDDQFSVERPDGSNFTLKIRSTKLEDSAMYFCASKVSPYEQYFGPGTRLTVT.

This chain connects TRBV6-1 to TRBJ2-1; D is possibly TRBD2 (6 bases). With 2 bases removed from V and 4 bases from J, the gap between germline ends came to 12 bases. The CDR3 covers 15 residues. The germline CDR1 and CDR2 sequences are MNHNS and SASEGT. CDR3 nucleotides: TGTGCCAGCAGTGAACGGCTAGCGAGATACAATGAGCAGTTCTTC. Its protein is CASSERLARYNEQFF.

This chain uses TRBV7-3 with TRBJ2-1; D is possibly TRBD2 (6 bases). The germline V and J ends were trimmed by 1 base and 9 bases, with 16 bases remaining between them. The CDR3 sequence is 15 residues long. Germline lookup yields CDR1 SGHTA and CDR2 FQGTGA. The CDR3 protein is CASSLKGVGSIEQFF. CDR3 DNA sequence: TGTGCCAGCAGCTTAAAGGGAGTCGGGAGTATTGAGCAGTTCTTC.

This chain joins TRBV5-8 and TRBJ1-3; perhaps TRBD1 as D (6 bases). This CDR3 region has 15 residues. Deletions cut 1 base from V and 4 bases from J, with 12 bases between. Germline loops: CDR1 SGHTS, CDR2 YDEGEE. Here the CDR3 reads CASSLMGGSGNTIYF. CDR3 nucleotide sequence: TGTGCCAGCAGCTTGATGGGGGGCTCGGGAAACACCATATATTTT.

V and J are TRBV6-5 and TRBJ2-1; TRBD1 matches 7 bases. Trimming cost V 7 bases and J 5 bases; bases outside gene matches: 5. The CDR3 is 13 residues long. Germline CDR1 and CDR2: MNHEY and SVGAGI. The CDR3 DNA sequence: TGTGCCAGCAAATCGACAGGGCACAATGAGCAGTTCTTC. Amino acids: CASKSTGHNEQFF.

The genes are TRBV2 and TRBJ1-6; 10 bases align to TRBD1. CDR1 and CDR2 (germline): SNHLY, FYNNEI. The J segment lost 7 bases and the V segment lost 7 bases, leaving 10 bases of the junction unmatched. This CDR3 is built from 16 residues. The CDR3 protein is CASTRTGGSGNSPLHF. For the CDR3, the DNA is TGTGCCAGCACTCGGACAGGGGGTAGTGGGAATTCACCCCTCCACTTT.

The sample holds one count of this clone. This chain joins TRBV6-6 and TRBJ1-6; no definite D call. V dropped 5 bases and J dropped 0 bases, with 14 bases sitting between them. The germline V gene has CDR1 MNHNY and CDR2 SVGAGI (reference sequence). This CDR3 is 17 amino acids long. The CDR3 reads CASSPDGRSSYNSPLHF. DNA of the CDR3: TGTGCCAGCAGTCCGGACGGACGGAGCTCCTATAATTCACCCCTCCACTTT.

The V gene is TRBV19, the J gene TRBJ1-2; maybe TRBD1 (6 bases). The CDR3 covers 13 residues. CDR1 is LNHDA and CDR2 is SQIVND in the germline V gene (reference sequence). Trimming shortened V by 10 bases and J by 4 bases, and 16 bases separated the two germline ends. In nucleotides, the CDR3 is TGTGCCACCTCTATCGGGGGCCCCTATGGCTACACCTTC. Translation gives CATSIGGPYGYTF.